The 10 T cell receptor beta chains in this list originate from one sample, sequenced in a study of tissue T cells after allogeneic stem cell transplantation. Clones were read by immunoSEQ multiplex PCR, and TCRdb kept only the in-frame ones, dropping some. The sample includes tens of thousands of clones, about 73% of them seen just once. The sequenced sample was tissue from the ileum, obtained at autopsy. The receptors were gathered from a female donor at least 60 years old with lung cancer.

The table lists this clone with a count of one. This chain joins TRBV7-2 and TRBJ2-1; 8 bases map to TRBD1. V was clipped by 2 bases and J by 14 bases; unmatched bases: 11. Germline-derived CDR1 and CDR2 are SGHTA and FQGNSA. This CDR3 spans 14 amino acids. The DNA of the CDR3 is TGTGCCAGCAGCTTACGTCTAGGCGGACAGGGTGAGTTCTTC. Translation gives CASSLRLGGQGEFF.

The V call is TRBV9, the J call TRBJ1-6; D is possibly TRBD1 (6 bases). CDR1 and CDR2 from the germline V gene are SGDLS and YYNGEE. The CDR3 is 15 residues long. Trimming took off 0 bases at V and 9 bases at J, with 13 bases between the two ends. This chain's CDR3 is CASSVVAGVGSPLHF. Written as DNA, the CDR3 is TGTGCCAGCAGCGTAGTTGCAGGGGTCGGTTCACCCCTCCACTTT.

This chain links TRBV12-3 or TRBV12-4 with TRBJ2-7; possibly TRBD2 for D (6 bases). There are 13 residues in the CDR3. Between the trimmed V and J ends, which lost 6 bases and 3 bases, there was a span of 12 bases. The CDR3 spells CASSEDYFYEQYF. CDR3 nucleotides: TGTGCCAGCAGCGAGGACTACTTCTACGAGCAGTACTTC.

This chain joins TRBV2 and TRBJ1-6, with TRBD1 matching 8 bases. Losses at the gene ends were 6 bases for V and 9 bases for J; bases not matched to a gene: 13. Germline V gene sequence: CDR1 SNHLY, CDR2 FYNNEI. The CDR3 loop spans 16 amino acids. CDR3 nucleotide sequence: TGTGCCAGCAGAGTGACAGGGGTGGCTATAGTTTCACCCCTCCACTTT. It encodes CASRVTGVAIVSPLHF.

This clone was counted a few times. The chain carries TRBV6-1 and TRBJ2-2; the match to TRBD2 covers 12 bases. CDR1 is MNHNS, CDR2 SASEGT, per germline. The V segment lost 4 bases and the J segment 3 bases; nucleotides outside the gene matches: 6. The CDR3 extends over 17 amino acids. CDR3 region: CASSALAGGGYTGELFF. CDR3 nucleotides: TGTGCCAGCAGTGCACTAGCGGGAGGCGGGTACACCGGGGAGCTGTTTTTT.

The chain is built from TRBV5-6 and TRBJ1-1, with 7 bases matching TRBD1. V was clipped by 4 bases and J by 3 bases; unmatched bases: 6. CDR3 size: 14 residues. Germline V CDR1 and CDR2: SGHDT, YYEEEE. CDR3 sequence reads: CASSGNRGDTEAFF. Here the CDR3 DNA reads TGTGCCAGCAGCGGAAACAGGGGAGACACTGAAGCTTTCTTT.

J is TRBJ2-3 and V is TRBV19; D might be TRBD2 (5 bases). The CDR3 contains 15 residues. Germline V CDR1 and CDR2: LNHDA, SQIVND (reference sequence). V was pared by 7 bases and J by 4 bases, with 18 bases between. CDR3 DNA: TGTGCCAGTATGAGGGATCCCCTGGAGGCAGATACGCAGTATTTT. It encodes CASMRDPLEADTQYF.

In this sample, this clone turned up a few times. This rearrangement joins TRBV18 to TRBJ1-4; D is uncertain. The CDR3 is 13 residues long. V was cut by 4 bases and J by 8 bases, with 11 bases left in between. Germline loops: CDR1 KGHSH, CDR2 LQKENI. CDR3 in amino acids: CASSRGEAEKLFF. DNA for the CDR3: TGTGCCAGCTCACGGGGAGAGGCCGAAAAACTGTTTTTT.

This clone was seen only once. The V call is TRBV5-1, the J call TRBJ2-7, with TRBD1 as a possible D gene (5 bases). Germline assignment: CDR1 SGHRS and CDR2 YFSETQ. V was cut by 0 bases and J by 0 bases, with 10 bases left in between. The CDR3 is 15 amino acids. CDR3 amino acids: CASSLADSPSYEQYF. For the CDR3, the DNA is TGCGCCAGCAGCTTGGCCGACAGCCCCTCCTACGAGCAGTACTTC.

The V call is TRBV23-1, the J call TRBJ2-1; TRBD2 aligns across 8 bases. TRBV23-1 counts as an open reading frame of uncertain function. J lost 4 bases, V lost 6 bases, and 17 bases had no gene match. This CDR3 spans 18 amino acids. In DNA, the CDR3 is TGCGCCAGCAGCCCCCATAGAAACGGGAGGGAATTGTACAATGAGCAGTTCTTC. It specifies CASSPHRNGRELYNEQFF.